The T cell receptor beta chain under discussion was sequenced for a study of molecular identifiers for immune sequencing clone quantification. Study findings and constraints: With a barcode shared among identical TCR molecules, highly expanded clone sizes could be underestimated.

Using its own MiXCR run on the PCR reads, TCRdb lists one record per CDR3 protein. The repertoire holds around 460,000 distinct CDR3 sequences, with 20% to 25% as singletons. On this clonotype: Its antigen remains unknown. With a much larger clone just one base away, this may be a read error.

This CDR3 is built from 17 residues. Germline V CDR1 and CDR2: SGHAT, FQNNGV. From around 20,000 to 1,000,000 sorted cells, naive CD8 libraries were generated with 10%, 30% or 50% RNA. This TCR derives from a human donor in good health. Some libraries in this study had Jurkat cell RNA spiked in. The chain combines TRBV11-2 with TRBJ2-3; TRBD2 aligns across 14 bases. Sequences were obtained from naive CD8+ T cells from blood, with Jurkat cell RNA spiked in. Subset in this sample: FACS-sorted CD8+CD4-CCR7+CD45RA+ naive T cells. The CDR3 is CASSFGLAGGFADTQFF. The CDR3 DNA reads TGTGCCAGCAGCTTCGGACTAGCGGGGGGCTTCGCAGATACGCAGTTTTTT. Drawing the rest from reference TRBV11-2 and TRBJ2-3, the complete variable domain is EAGVAQSPRYKIIEKRQSVAFWCNPISGHATLYWYQQILGQGPKLLIQFQNNGVVDDSQLPKDRFSAERLKGVDSTLKIQPAKLEDSAVYLCASSFGLAGGFADTQFFGPGTRLTVL.